Listed below are T cell receptor beta chains from one sample, sequenced in a study of beta chain features in type 1 diabetes. Sequencing was performed with immunoSEQ multiplex PCR; in TCRdb, only in-frame clones are kept and a portion is missing. The data hold around 300,000 clones, with approximately 10% observed a single time. The sample taken for sequencing was naive CD4+ T cells from blood. These receptors all stem from a woman in her 30s in good health. Both conserved end residues are part of each CDR3. Fields, in order: J gene, V gene, D gene, clone size, CDR3 protein, CDR3 DNA. The D gene is left open where the match is weak. Clone size appears in some rows only: once, few, many, or a class for an expanded clone.

TRBJ2-7 | TRBV7-9 | NA | NA | CASSPTGGGVPSSYEQYF | TGTGCCAGCAGCCCGACAGGCGGAGGTGTGCCTAGCTCCTACGAGCAGTACTTC
TRBJ1-5 | TRBV27 | TRBD1 | NA | CASRNRGFDNQPQHF | TGTGCCAGCAGAAACAGGGGGTTCGACAATCAGCCCCAGCATTTT
TRBJ1-5 | TRBV27 | NA | few | CASSLRQGGQPQHF | TGTGCCAGCAGTTTGCGGCAGGGAGGCCAGCCCCAGCATTTT
TRBJ1-1 | TRBV5-1 | TRBD1 | few | CASSSQGADTEAFF | TGCGCCAGCAGCTCACAGGGGGCGGACACTGAAGCTTTCTTT
TRBJ2-1 | TRBV4-3 | TRBD1 | few | CASSQRQGRNEQFF | TGCGCCAGCAGCCAACGACAGGGTCGCAATGAGCAGTTCTTC
TRBJ1-2 | TRBV19 | NA | NA | CASSMETYGYTF | TGTGCCAGTAGTATGGAGACCTATGGCTACACCTTC
TRBJ1-2 | TRBV29-1 | NA | few | CSAYPRGNYGYTF | TGCAGCGCCTACCCCAGGGGTAACTATGGCTACACCTTC
TRBJ2-5 | TRBV9 | TRBD2 | NA | CASSVGSSGSAGETQYF | TGTGCCAGCAGCGTAGGGTCTAGCGGGAGCGCCGGGGAGACCCAGTACTTC
TRBJ2-5 | TRBV18 | NA | few | CASSPAQPRSGETQYF | TGTGCCAGCTCACCGGCCCAACCCCGTTCGGGGGAGACCCAGTACTTC
TRBJ1-2 | TRBV7-9 | NA | few | CASSTIRDTINYGYTF | TGTGCCAGCAGTACTATCCGGGACACGATTAACTATGGCTACACCTTC
TRBJ2-1 | TRBV7-9 | TRBD2 | NA | CASSFSGLADNEQFF | TGTGCCAGCAGCTTTTCGGGACTAGCGGACAATGAGCAGTTCTTC
TRBJ1-2 | TRBV28 | NA | NA | CASSSSSTASYGYTF | TGTGCCAGCAGTTCCTCTTCGACAGCCAGCTATGGCTACACCTTC
TRBJ2-7 | TRBV19 | NA | few | CASSRRGAYEQYF | TGTGCCAGTAGTAGGCGGGGCGCCTACGAGCAGTACTTC
TRBJ2-5 | TRBV18 | NA | NA | CASSPPAQETQYF | TGTGCCAGCTCACCACCAGCACAAGAGACCCAGTACTTC
TRBJ2-7 | TRBV9 | TRBD1 | few | CASSVVGTGTHEQYF | TGTGCCAGCAGCGTAGTGGGGACAGGGACCCACGAGCAGTACTTC
TRBJ2-6 | TRBV27 | NA | NA | CASSLERAGANVLTF | TGTGCCAGCAGTTTAGAGAGGGCTGGGGCCAACGTCCTGACTTTC
TRBJ2-7 | TRBV19 | NA | NA | CASSMIGYEQYF | TGTGCCAGTAGTATGATCGGGTACGAGCAGTACTTC
TRBJ1-2 | TRBV2 | NA | NA | CASSVGSNYGYTF | TGTGCCAGCAGTGTGGGGAGTAACTATGGCTACACCTTC
TRBJ2-7 | TRBV7-7 | TRBD1 | NA | CASRCGQGAYEQYF | TGTGCTAGCCGGTGTGGACAGGGGGCGTACGAGCAGTACTTC
TRBJ2-1 | TRBV9 | NA | few | CASSVESHNLLYNEQFF | TGTGCCAGCAGCGTAGAAAGTCACAATCTCCTTTACAATGAGCAGTTCTTC
TRBJ2-1 | TRBV30 | NA | NA | CAWTGGNSYNEQFF | TGTGCCTGGACGGGCGGGAACTCCTACAATGAGCAGTTCTTC